Shown below are 30 T cell receptor beta chains from a single sample sequenced in a study of identical twins. In TCRdb, the 5' RACE reads were re-called with MiXCR into one record per CDR3 protein. The repertoire has 410,000 or so distinct CDR3 sequences, approximately 17% of them found once; the top ten carry around 10%. Input material: naive T cells sorted from blood. Receptor source: a man between 50 and 59 years old in good health.

There are many counts of this clonotype. The V call is TRBV6-5, the J call TRBJ2-1; 8 bases match TRBD2. Looked up from germline, CDR1 is MNHEY and CDR2 is SVGAGI. The CDR3 spans 16 residues. V gave up 2 bases and J gave up 5 bases; unmatched junction bases: 8. The CDR3 nucleotides read TGTGCCAGCAGTTACGGAGTACTAGCGGAGGACAATGAGCAGTTCTTC. Its translation: CASSYGVLAEDNEQFF.

The sample holds a few counts of this clonotype. One junction end disagrees with the germline gene, perhaps due to a read error. The chain combines TRBV7-1 with TRBJ2-5, with TRBD2 matching over 7 bases. TRBV7-1 is identified as an open reading frame with a role that is uncertain. CDR3 size: 15 residues. CDR3: CASSSALAEEEIQYF. CDR3 nucleotides: TGTGCCAGCAGCTCGGCGCTAGCGGAGGAAGAGATCCAGTACTTC.

The chain is built from TRBV10-3 and TRBJ2-7, with a tentative D call TRBD2 (5 bases). Germline CDR1 is ENHRY and CDR2 is SYGVKD. Trimming cost V 2 bases and J 13 bases, with 15 bases left between them. The CDR3 length is 12 residues. CDR3 protein: CAISEGGSRGYF. CDR3 nucleotide sequence: TGTGCCATCAGTGAGGGAGGCTCCCGGGGATACTTC.

This clonotype was seen at least ten times. The V call is TRBV7-9, the J call TRBJ2-7; TRBD2 aligns across 7 bases. Unmatched junction bases numbered 11, after V lost 0 bases and J lost 3 bases. This CDR3 has 17 residues. The germline V gene encodes CDR1 SEHNR and CDR2 FQNEAQ (reference sequence). CDR3 sequence: CASSLAESSGTRYEQYF. CDR3 coding DNA: TGTGCCAGCAGCTTAGCCGAGTCCAGCGGGACCCGCTACGAGCAGTACTTC.

The genes are TRBV6-1 and TRBJ2-4; D gene ambiguous. Germline V gene sequence: CDR1 MNHNS, CDR2 SASEGT. This CDR3 has 15 residues. V was cut by 5 bases and J by 0 bases, with 11 bases left in between. CDR3 bases: TGTGCCAGCAGTCGACAAGACCTAGCCAAAAACATTCAGTACTTC. This translates into CASSRQDLAKNIQYF.

Turning to this clonotype: A much larger clone is a single base away; this may be a read error. V gene TRBV20-1 combines with J gene TRBJ1-1; 8 bases map to TRBD1. Looked up from germline, CDR1 is DFQATT and CDR2 is SNEGSKA (reference sequence). V lost 1 base, J lost 3 bases, and 10 bases stayed unmatched. This CDR3 is 16 amino acids long. For the CDR3, the DNA is TGCAGTGCTAGAGGACCAGGGGGCGGACAACACACTGAAGCTTTCTTT. It codes for CSARGPGGGQHTEAFF.

The gene calls are TRBV5-1 and TRBJ2-1; 8 bases are a match to TRBD2. This CDR3 comprises 17 residues. From germline, CDR1 is SGHRS and CDR2 YFSETQ. Trimming at V came to 0 bases and at J to 3 bases, leaving 8 bases not matched to a gene. The CDR3 here is CASSLGLQRGSYNEQFF. CDR3 nucleotide sequence: TGCGCCAGCAGCTTGGGTCTCCAGCGGGGGAGCTACAATGAGCAGTTCTTC.

The V gene is TRBV21-1, the J gene TRBJ1-1. TRBV21-1 is a known pseudogene. CDR3 size: 11 residues. The CDR3 DNA sequence: TGTGCCAGCAGCAAAGTGGCTGAAGCTTTCTTT. It specifies CASSKVAEAFF.

This clonotype was seen only a few times. The gene calls are TRBV4-2 and TRBJ2-7, with D perhaps matching TRBD2 (5 bases). V lost 3 bases and J 0 bases, leaving 9 bases between the germline ends. The CDR3 spans 14 residues. The V gene's germline CDR1 is LGHNA and CDR2 YNFKEQ. The CDR3 loop reads CASSHVRDSYEQYF. As DNA, the CDR3 is TGTGCCAGCAGCCATGTTCGGGACTCCTACGAGCAGTACTTC.

This clonotype has just a few counts. The chain joins TRBV4-3 to TRBJ2-1, with TRBD2 matching 11 bases. V lost 2 bases to trimming and J lost 12 bases; unmatched junction nucleotides: 15. This CDR3 has 17 amino acids. Germline V gene lookup returns CDR1 LGHNA and CDR2 YSLEER. The CDR3: CASSQNSGGAVLSRQFF. The CDR3 DNA follows: TGCGCCAGCAGCCAAAATAGCGGGGGGGCCGTATTAAGTCGGCAGTTCTTC.

Many counts were recorded for this clonotype. This chain links TRBV11-2 with TRBJ2-3, with 14 bases identical to TRBD2. CDR3 size: 16 residues. Germline CDR1 is SGHAT and CDR2 is FQNNGV. V lost 5 bases to trimming and J lost 3 bases; unmatched junction nucleotides: 4. The DNA of the CDR3 is TGTGCCAGCAGCCACGGGACTAGCGGGGGTACAGATACGCAGTATTTT. Translation: CASSHGTSGGTDTQYF.

The rearrangement joins TRBV27 to TRBJ2-7; 7 bases align to TRBD1. The V gene end was trimmed by 2 bases and the J gene end by 0 bases; junction bases not matched to a gene: 7. Germline V lookup: CDR1 MNHEY, CDR2 SMNVEV (reference sequence). The CDR3 sequence is 16 residues long. This chain's CDR3 is CASSLVPTGSSYEQYF. The CDR3 nucleotides are TGTGCCAGCAGTTTAGTCCCGACAGGGAGCTCCTACGAGCAGTACTTC.

This clonotype appeared a few times. The V and J genes are TRBV27 and TRBJ1-2; D is uncertain. From germline, CDR1 is MNHEY and CDR2 SMNVEV (reference sequence). The V and J ends lost 0 bases and 8 bases respectively, with 10 bases between them. The CDR3 is 13 amino acids. The chain's CDR3 is CASSLSRSRGYTF. The CDR3 DNA reads as TGTGCCAGCAGTTTATCTCGGAGTCGGGGCTACACCTTC.

This chain joins TRBV6-5 and TRBJ1-6, with a tentative D call TRBD1 (6 bases). CDR1 and CDR2 from the germline V gene are MNHEY and SVGAGI. V was cut by 0 bases and J by 7 bases, with 10 bases left in between. CDR3 length equals 15 residues. Written as DNA, the CDR3 is TGTGCCAGCAGTTACTCGAGCGGGACAAATTCACCCCTCCACTTT. Its protein product is CASSYSSGTNSPLHF.

This clonotype was counted a few times. The chain combines TRBV7-9 with TRBJ2-7; TRBD1 matches 9 bases. The J segment lost 6 bases and the V segment lost 5 bases, leaving 5 bases of the junction unmatched. CDR3 length: 13 amino acids. Germline V gene sequence: CDR1 SEHNR, CDR2 FQNEAQ (reference sequence). In DNA, the CDR3 is TGTGCCAGCAGCACCGGGACAGGGAGCGAGCAGTACTTC. Its protein product is CASSTGTGSEQYF.

The rearrangement links TRBV5-1 to TRBJ1-2, with D possibly TRBD1 on 6 matching bases. V dropped 0 bases and J dropped 0 bases, with 12 bases sitting between them. This CDR3 spans 16 amino acids. Germline assignment: CDR1 SGHRS and CDR2 YFSETQ. The CDR3 sequence is CASSLAEQGANYGYTF. In DNA, the CDR3 is TGCGCCAGCAGCTTGGCCGAACAGGGAGCTAACTATGGCTACACCTTC.

This chain connects TRBV3-1 to TRBJ2-7; D might be TRBD1 (5 bases). V was cut by 3 bases and J by 6 bases, with 12 bases left in between. Looked up from germline, CDR1 is LGHDT and CDR2 is YNNKEL (reference sequence). The CDR3 length is 13 residues. The CDR3 nucleotides are TGTGCCAGCAGCCACCGACAGCACGGCGAGCAGTACTTC. This gives the protein CASSHRQHGEQYF.

This clonotype was seen more than once but under ten times. The V gene is TRBV5-1, the J gene TRBJ1-2, with TRBD1 matching over 9 bases. The germline gives CDR1 SGHRS, CDR2 YFSETQ. V was pared by 0 bases and J by 6 bases, with 3 bases of the junction left unmatched. The CDR3 has 14 residues. In nucleotides, the CDR3 is TGCGCCAGCAGCTTGGGCCGACAGGGGGATGGCTACACCTTC. This sequence encodes CASSLGRQGDGYTF.

This clonotype was observed a handful of times. The chain recombines TRBV24-1 with TRBJ2-1, with D possibly matching TRBD2 (5 bases). V lost 5 bases to trimming and J lost 8 bases, with 21 bases between them. The CDR3 is made up of 16 amino acids. CDR1 and CDR2 from the germline V gene are KGHDR and SFDVKD. Here the CDR3 DNA reads TGTGCCACCAGTGTAGGAGGACGGAGGATGATGGATGAGCAGTTCTTC. Translation: CATSVGGRRMMDEQFF.

This clonotype was seen repeatedly, ten times or more. This chain connects TRBV7-2 to TRBJ2-3; the D gene is possibly TRBD2 (6 bases). Germline V lookup: CDR1 SGHTA, CDR2 FQGNSA. The ends were cut back, 5 bases at V and 5 bases at J, with 17 bases in the middle. The CDR3 consists of 15 residues. The CDR3 region has the DNA TGTGCCAGCAGCCCAATTTTCGGGACTCTAGATACGCAGTATTTT. This codes for CASSPIFGTLDTQYF.

This clonotype came up many times. The chain has TRBV20-1 and TRBJ1-1; the D gene is possibly TRBD1 (5 bases). CDR1 DFQATT and CDR2 SNEGSKA come from the germline V gene (reference sequence). The V end lost 5 bases, the J end lost 3 bases, and 16 bases lay between the germline ends. The CDR3 spans 14 residues. The CDR3 coding sequence is TGCAGTGCTGACCTGCCTTGGGGGGACACTGAAGCTTTCTTT. This gives the protein CSADLPWGDTEAFF.

Note on this clonotype: Since the CDR3 does not end with the conserved phenylalanine or tryptophan, this likely comes from a read error. The chain links TRBV6-2 or TRBV6-3 to TRBJ1-6; D gene uncertain. CDR1 is MNHEY, CDR2 SVGEGT, per germline. V lost 0 bases and J lost 5, with 23 bases in between. The CDR3 has 20 residues. CDR3 bases: TGTGCCAGCAGTTACTCCCTCTCGGGATACAGACCCCACAATAATTCACCCCTCCACCTT. The encoded protein is CASSYSLSGYRPHNNSPLHL.

The chain employs TRBV6-2 or TRBV6-3 and TRBJ2-1; a weak D match, TRBD2 (5 bases). CDR1 and CDR2 (germline): MNHEY, SVGEGT. Deletions cut 0 bases from V and 6 bases from J, with 9 bases between. The CDR3 covers 14 residues. CDR3 sequence: CASSYSILANEQFF. CDR3 nucleotide sequence: TGTGCCAGCAGTTACTCGATTCTAGCCAATGAGCAGTTCTTC.

This clonotype appeared many times. The chain has TRBV15 and TRBJ1-4, with TRBD1 identical over 8 bases. The V gene end was trimmed by 2 bases and the J gene end by 0 bases; junction bases not matched to a gene: 11. The CDR3 loop spans 19 amino acids. In germline, CDR1 is LNHNV, CDR2 YYDKDF (reference sequence). The CDR3 protein is CATSRSEDRALATNEKLFF. The CDR3 nucleotides read TGTGCCACCAGCAGATCTGAGGACAGGGCGCTTGCAACTAATGAAAAACTGTTTTTT.

This clonotype was counted a few times. This sequence joins TRBV7-2 and TRBJ2-5; tentatively, D is TRBD1 or TRBD2 (6 bases each). CDR3 length equals 15 residues. The germline V and J ends were trimmed by 1 base and 4 bases, with 13 bases remaining between them. From germline, CDR1 is SGHTA and CDR2 FQGNSA. This CDR3 is CASSLVRGAGETQYF. Here the CDR3 DNA reads TGTGCCAGCAGCTTAGTGAGGGGGGCCGGAGAGACCCAGTACTTC.

The gene calls are TRBV25-1 and TRBJ1-4; D is undetermined. The germline gives CDR1 MGHDK, CDR2 SYGVNS. The ends were cut back, 3 bases at V and 7 bases at J, with 12 bases in the middle. The CDR3 is 14 amino acids. CDR3 residues: CASSESARFEKLFF. DNA of the CDR3: TGTGCCAGCAGTGAGAGCGCCAGGTTTGAAAAACTGTTTTTT.

The gene calls are TRBV7-2 and TRBJ2-7; 7 positions match TRBD1. The CDR3 consists of 15 residues. The germline V gene encodes CDR1 SGHTA and CDR2 FQGNSA. The junction had 7 bases not matched to a gene; V was cut back by 5 bases and J by 0 bases. The CDR3 loop reads CASSKSGTASYEQYF. For the CDR3, the DNA is TGTGCCAGCAGCAAATCCGGGACAGCCTCCTACGAGCAGTACTTC. Based on the CDR3 plus reference TRBV7-2 and TRBJ2-7, the full variable domain is GAGVSQSPSNKVTEKGKDVELRCDPISGHTALYWYRQSLGQGLEFLIYFQGNSAPDKSGLPSDRFSAERTGGSVSTLTIQRTQQEDSAVYLCASSKSGTASYEQYFGPGTRLTVT.

The table lists this clonotype with a few counts. The chain uses TRBV12-3 or TRBV12-4 and TRBJ2-7; the D is unclear. V gave up 6 bases and J gave up 2 bases, with 17 bases separating them. The CDR3 has 15 residues. The CDR3 DNA reads TGTGCCAGCAGCCCTGGGCATAGGTTCCCCTACGAGCAGTACTTC. Translated: CASSPGHRFPYEQYF.

There are a few counts of this clonotype. The chain employs TRBV5-1 and TRBJ2-7; D may be TRBD1 (7 bases). Trimming pared 1 base from V and 7 bases from J, leaving 18 bases between. This CDR3 is 15 amino acids long. Germline V CDR1 and CDR2: SGHRS, YFSETQ. CDR3 coding DNA: TGCGCCAGCAGCTTGCAGGGGGGCCAGGGCGCGGAGCAGTACTTC. Protein product: CASSLQGGQGAEQYF. The variable domain in full, with the rest retrieved from reference TRBV5-1 and TRBJ2-7, is KAGVTQTPRYLIKTRGQQVTLSCSPISGHRSVSWYQQTPGQGLQFLFEYFSETQRNKGNFPGRFSGRQFSNSRSEMNVSTLELGDSALYLCASSLQGGQGAEQYFGPGTRLTVT.

This clonotype was counted a few times. J is TRBJ2-7 and V is TRBV6-2 or TRBV6-3; TRBD2 matches 9 bases. Germline CDR1 and CDR2: MNHEY and SVGEGT. The J segment lost 0 bases and the V segment lost 7 bases, leaving 10 bases of the junction unmatched. The length of the CDR3 is 16 residues. The CDR3 coding sequence is TGTGCCAGCACCTCCCCCGGGACTAGCTTCTCCTACGAGCAGTACTTC. This translates into CASTSPGTSFSYEQYF.